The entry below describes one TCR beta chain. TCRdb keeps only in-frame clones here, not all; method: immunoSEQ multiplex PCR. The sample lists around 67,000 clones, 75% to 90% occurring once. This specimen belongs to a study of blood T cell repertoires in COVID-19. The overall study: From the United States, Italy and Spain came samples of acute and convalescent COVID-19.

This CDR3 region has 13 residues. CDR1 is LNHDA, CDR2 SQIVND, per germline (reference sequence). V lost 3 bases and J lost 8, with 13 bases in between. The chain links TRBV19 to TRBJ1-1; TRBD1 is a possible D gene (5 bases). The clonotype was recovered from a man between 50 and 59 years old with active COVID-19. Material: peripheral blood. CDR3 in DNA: TGTGCCAGTAGTATGGGCCAGGGTACCGAAGCTTTCTTT. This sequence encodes CASSMGQGTEAFF.